This T cell receptor beta chain derives from a study of blood T cell repertoires in COVID-19. Study at large: Whether acute or convalescent, the COVID-19 samples came from the United States, Italy and Spain. T cells, B-cell-depleted T cells, or PBMCs supplied cDNA or gDNA.

As originally analysed: Reference gene primer amplification gave estimated nucleated cell counts. Method: immunoSEQ multiplex PCR; TCRdb's copy keeps in-frame clones and lacks some. That table supplies the V and J calls and clone size; D and trimming were determined from the DNA. The sample has about 320,000 clones, roughly 85% seen once. Germline CDR1 LNHDA, CDR2 SQIVND (reference sequence). The junction had 6 bases not matched to a gene; V was cut back by 3 bases and J by 2 bases. This CDR3 is built from 16 residues. The clonotype was recovered from a human donor in a cohort sampled during active COVID-19. V and J are TRBV19 and TRBJ2-3, with TRBD2 matching over 9 bases. Material: peripheral blood. CDR3 protein: CASSIGLAGTTDTQYF. The CDR3 nucleotides are TGTGCCAGTAGTATTGGCCTAGCGGGGACCACAGATACGCAGTATTTT.